This T cell receptor beta chain was sequenced in a study of T cell changes during pregnancy in multiple sclerosis. The table came from immunoSEQ multiplex PCR; TCRdb's copy has only in-frame clones and leaves some out. This table has 30,000 to 35,000 clones, around 90% appearing once. Germline V CDR1 and CDR2: MNHNY, SVGAGI (reference sequence). The V end lost 0 bases, the J end lost 3 bases, and 9 bases lay between the germline ends. This CDR3 comprises 15 residues. Sequencing was performed on CD8+ T cells from peripheral blood mononuclear cells, taken before pregnancy. The J gene is TRBJ1-3, the V gene TRBV6-6; D uncertain. This TCR was recovered from a female donor with multiple sclerosis, enrolled in a pregnancy study. The CDR3 nucleotides read TGTGCCAGCAGTTACTCTCCGGTTGTTGGAAACACCATATATTTT. Translating it yields CASSYSPVVGNTIYF.